The rows below give T cell receptor beta chains drawn from one sample of a study of blood T cell repertoires in COVID-19. This table comes from immunoSEQ multiplex PCR, and its TCRdb copy is limited to in-frame clones, with some not included. The sample lists about 200,000 clones; 86% were seen once. Source material: peripheral blood. The receptors originated from a man in his forties or fifties with acute or convalescent COVID-19. The CDR3 runs from the conserved cysteine through the conserved F or W.

V: TRBV29-1; J: TRBJ2-5; CDR3: CSVAGTGEFGETQYF
V: TRBV5-1; J: TRBJ1-3; CDR3: CASSLDNTGNTIYF
V: TRBV3-1/TRBV3-2; J: TRBJ2-3; CDR3: CASSQDLGGGMTDTQYF
V: TRBV5-1; J: TRBJ2-1; CDR3: CASSFGTGDNNEQFF
V: TRBV6-5; J: TRBJ2-3; CDR3: CASRDTGTDTQYF
V: TRBV27; J: TRBJ1-4; CDR3: CASSLRAATNEKLFF
V: TRBV14; J: TRBJ1-1; CDR3: CASSRGQAGTEAFF
V: TRBV3-1/TRBV3-2; J: TRBJ1-2; CDR3: CASSHHQEGYGYTF
V: TRBV30; J: TRBJ1-5; CDR3: CAWSTSGQGNQPQHF
V: TRBV7-2; J: TRBJ2-7; CDR3: CASRLGTGKIYEQYF
V: TRBV25-1; J: TRBJ1-2; CDR3: CASRASGANYGYTF
V: TRBV5-1; J: TRBJ2-5; CDR3: CASSLVGQGGQTQYF
V: TRBV19; J: TRBJ1-5; CDR3: CASSIPGENQPQHF
V: TRBV6-4; J: TRBJ2-3; CDR3: CASSRTSGSTDTQYF
V: TRBV3-1/TRBV3-2; J: TRBJ1-2; CDR3: CASSPTGAWGGYTF
V: TRBV5-4; J: TRBJ2-1; CDR3: CASSPSGDSYNEQFF
V: TRBV7-3; J: TRBJ2-3; CDR3: CASSLGTSMHTQYF
V: TRBV15; J: TRBJ1-3; CDR3: CATSTGGRNTIYF
V: TRBV27; J: TRBJ2-5; CDR3: CASSSGGVAETQYF
V: TRBV19; J: TRBJ1-5; CDR3: CASSSVVGTLNQPQHF
V: TRBV19; J: TRBJ1-6; CDR3: CASGSSSYNSPLHF
V: TRBV6-1; J: TRBJ1-2; CDR3: CASSEGGTEIGYTF
V: TRBV6-5; J: TRBJ1-2; CDR3: CASSYAPDRLYGYTF
V: TRBV6-1; J: TRBJ1-6; CDR3: CASSDPGQANSPLHF
V: TRBV5-1; J: TRBJ2-5; CDR3: CASSPGGTEETQYF
V: TRBV9; J: TRBJ1-2; CDR3: CASSVGEGGPYGYTF
V: TRBV3-1/TRBV3-2; J: TRBJ1-5; CDR3: CASSQADINQPQHF
V: TRBV12-3/TRBV12-4; J: TRBJ1-1; CDR3: CASSSGGRVEAFF
V: TRBV5-1; J: TRBJ1-6; CDR3: CASSSHYRGYNSPLHF
V: TRBV6-5; J: TRBJ2-7; CDR3: CASRIGVLSYEQYF
V: TRBV3-1/TRBV3-2; J: TRBJ1-2; CDR3: CASSQGGEAANYGYTF
V: TRBV3-1/TRBV3-2; J: TRBJ2-6; CDR3: CATRAGQGLSGANVLTF
V: TRBV6-1; J: TRBJ1-6; CDR3: CASSGPGQPLGNSPLHF
V: TRBV6-5; J: TRBJ1-5; CDR3: CASSYGGNQPQHF
V: TRBV11-2; J: TRBJ1-6; CDR3: CASSLAGVRSPLHF
V: TRBV5-1; J: TRBJ1-3; CDR3: CASSLVTGLGNTIYF
V: TRBV4-1; J: TRBJ1-2; CDR3: CASSQGPLIGREGYTF
V: TRBV30; J: TRBJ1-6; CDR3: CAWSGVSGSPLHF
V: TRBV23-1; J: TRBJ1-2; CDR3: CASSQSGAGENLGGYTF
V: TRBV18; J: TRBJ1-5; CDR3: CASSRGQGSNQPQHF
V: TRBV5-1; J: TRBJ1-2; CDR3: CASSWGTGGASGYTF
V: TRBV6-5; J: TRBJ1-2; CDR3: CASSYKNSGYTF
V: TRBV5-1; J: TRBJ1-1; CDR3: CASSNGQNPNMNTEAFF
V: TRBV5-1; J: TRBJ1-1; CDR3: CASGKQGNTEAFF
V: TRBV18; J: TRBJ2-6; CDR3: CASSPTTGISGANVLTF
V: TRBV7-9; J: TRBJ1-2; CDR3: CASSPGAYGYTF
V: TRBV5-1; J: TRBJ1-6; CDR3: CASSSLGQLNSPLHF
V: TRBV15; J: TRBJ1-4; CDR3: CATSEHGRGLFF
V: TRBV7-9; J: TRBJ2-7; CDR3: CASSSWTSGHSYEQYF
V: TRBV2; J: TRBJ1-1; CDR3: CASSQDSWNTEAFF
V: TRBV27; J: TRBJ2-7; CDR3: CASSLNRGLEQYF
V: TRBV2; J: TRBJ1-1; CDR3: CASSPVGREGTEAFF
V: TRBV27; J: TRBJ1-1; CDR3: CASSPSQGLRNTEAFF
V: TRBV6-5; J: TRBJ2-7; CDR3: CASSYLRGSSYEQYF